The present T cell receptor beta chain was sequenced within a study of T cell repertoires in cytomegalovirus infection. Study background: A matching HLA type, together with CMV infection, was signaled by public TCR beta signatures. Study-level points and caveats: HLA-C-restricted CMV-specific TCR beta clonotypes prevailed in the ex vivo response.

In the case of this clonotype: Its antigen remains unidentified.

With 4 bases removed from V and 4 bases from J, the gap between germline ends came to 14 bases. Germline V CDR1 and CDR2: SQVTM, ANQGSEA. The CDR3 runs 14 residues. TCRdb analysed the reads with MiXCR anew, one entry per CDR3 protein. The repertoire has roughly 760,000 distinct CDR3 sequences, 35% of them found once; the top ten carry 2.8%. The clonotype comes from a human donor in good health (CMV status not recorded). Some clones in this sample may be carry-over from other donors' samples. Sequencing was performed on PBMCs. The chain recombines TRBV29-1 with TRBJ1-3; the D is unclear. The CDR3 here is CSVVREGPGNTIYF. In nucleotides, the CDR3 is TGCAGCGTTGTAAGGGAGGGCCCGGGAAACACCATATATTTT.